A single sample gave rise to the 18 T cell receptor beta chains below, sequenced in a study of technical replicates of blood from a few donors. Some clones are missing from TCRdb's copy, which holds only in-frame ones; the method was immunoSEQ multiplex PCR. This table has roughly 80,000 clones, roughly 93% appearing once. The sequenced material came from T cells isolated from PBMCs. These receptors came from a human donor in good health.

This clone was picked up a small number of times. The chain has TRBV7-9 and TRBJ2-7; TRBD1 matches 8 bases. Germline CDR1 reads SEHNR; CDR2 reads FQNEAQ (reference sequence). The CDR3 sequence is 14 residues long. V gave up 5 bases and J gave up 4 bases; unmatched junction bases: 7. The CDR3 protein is CASSMTGVSYEQYF. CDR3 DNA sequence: TGTGCCAGCAGCATGACAGGGGTTTCGTACGAGCAGTACTTC.

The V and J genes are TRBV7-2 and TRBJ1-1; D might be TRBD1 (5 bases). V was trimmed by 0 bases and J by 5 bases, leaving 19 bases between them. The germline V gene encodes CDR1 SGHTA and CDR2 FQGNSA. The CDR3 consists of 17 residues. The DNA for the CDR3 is TGTGCCAGCAGCTTAGCGGAAGGGGATTGGGTTAATACTGAAGCTTTCTTT. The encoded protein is CASSLAEGDWVNTEAFF.

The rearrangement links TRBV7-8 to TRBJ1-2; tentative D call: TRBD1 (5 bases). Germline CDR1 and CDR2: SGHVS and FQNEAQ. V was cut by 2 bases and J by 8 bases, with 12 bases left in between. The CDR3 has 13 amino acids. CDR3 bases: TGTGCCAGCAGCTTACCAGGGCGAGAAGGCTACACCTTC. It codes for CASSLPGREGYTF.

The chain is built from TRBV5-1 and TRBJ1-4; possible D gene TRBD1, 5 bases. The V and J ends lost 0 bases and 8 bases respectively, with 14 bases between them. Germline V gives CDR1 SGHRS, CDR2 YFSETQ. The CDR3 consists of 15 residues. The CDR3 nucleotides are TGCGCCAGCAGCTTGGATCCAGGGAGGGGAGAAAAACTGTTTTTT. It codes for CASSLDPGRGEKLFF.

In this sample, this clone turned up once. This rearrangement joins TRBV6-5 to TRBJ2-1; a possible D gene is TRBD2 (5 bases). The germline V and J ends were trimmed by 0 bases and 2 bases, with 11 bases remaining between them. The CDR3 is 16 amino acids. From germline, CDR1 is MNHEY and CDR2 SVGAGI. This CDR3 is CASSYSMASPYNEQFF. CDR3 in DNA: TGTGCCAGCAGTTACTCGATGGCTAGCCCCTACAATGAGCAGTTCTTC.

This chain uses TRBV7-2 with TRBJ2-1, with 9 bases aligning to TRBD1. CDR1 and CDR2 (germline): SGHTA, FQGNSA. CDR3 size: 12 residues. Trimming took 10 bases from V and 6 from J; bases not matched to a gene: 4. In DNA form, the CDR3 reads TGTGCCACCCGGGACAGGGTCAATGAGCAGTTCTTC. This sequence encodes CATRDRVNEQFF.

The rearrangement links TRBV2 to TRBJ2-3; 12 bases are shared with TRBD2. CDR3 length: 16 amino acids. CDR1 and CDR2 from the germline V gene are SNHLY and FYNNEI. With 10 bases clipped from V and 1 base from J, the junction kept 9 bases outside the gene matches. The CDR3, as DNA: TGTGCCATCCTGAACCTAGCGGGGGGGGGCACAGATACGCAGTATTTT. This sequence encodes CAILNLAGGGTDTQYF.

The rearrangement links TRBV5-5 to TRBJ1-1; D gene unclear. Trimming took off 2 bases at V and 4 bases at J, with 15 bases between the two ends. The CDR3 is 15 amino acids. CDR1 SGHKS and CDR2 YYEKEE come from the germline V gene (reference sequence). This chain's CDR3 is CASSFDFGVSTEAFF. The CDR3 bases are TGTGCCAGCAGCTTCGATTTCGGGGTATCCACTGAAGCTTTCTTT.

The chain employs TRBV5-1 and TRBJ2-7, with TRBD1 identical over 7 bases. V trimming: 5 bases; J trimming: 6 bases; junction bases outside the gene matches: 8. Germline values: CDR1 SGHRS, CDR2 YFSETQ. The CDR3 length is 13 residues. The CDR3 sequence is CASRWTGKAEQYF. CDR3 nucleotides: TGCGCCAGCAGGTGGACAGGCAAGGCCGAGCAGTACTTC. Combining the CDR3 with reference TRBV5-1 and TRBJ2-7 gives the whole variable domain KAGVTQTPRYLIKTRGQQVTLSCSPISGHRSVSWYQQTPGQGLQFLFEYFSETQRNKGNFPGRFSGRQFSNSRSEMNVSTLELGDSALYLCASRWTGKAEQYFGPGTRLTVT.

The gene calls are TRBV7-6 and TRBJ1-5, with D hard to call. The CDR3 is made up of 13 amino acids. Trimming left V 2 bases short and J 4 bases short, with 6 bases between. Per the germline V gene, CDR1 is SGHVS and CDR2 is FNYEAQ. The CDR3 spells CASSLTRNQPQHF. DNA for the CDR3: TGTGCCAGCAGCTTAACCAGGAATCAGCCCCAGCATTTT.

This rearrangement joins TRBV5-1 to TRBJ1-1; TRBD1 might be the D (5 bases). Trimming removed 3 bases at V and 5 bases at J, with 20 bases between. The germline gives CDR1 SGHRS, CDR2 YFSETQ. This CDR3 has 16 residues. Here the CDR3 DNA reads TGCGCCAGCAGCTCGGGGGGGGAGGGTACTATGACTGAAGCTTTCTTT. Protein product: CASSSGGEGTMTEAFF.

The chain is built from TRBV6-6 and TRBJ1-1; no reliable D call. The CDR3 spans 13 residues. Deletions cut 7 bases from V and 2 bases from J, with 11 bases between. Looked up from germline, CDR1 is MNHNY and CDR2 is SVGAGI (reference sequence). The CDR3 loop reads CASKDQDNTEAFF. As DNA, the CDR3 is TGTGCCAGCAAAGACCAGGATAACACTGAAGCTTTCTTT.

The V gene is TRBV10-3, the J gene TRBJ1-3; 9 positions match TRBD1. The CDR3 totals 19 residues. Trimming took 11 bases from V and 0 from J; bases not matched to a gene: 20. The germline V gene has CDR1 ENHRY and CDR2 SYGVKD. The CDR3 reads CAARPGQGIASSSGNTIYF. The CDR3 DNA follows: TGTGCCGCGCGGCCGGGACAGGGAATAGCGTCCTCCTCTGGAAACACCATATATTTT.

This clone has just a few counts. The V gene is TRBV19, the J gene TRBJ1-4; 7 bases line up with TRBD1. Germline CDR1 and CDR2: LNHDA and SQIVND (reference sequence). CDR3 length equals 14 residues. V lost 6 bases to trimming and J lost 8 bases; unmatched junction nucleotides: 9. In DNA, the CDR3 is TGTGCCAGTAGACCGACAGGGCGGGGCGAAAAACTGTTTTTT. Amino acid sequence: CASRPTGRGEKLFF.

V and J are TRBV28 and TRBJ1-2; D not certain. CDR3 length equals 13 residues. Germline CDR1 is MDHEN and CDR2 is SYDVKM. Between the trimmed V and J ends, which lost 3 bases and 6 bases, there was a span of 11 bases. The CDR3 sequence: CASSFVQSHGYTF. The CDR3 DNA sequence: TGTGCCAGCAGTTTTGTACAGTCCCATGGCTACACCTTC.

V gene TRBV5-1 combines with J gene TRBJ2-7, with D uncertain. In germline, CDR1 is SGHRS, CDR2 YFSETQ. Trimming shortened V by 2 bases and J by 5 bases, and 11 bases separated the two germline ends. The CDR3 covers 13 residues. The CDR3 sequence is CASSLPGSDEQYF. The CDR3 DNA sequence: TGCGCCAGCAGCTTACCCGGGTCAGACGAGCAGTACTTC. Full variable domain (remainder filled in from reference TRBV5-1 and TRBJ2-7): KAGVTQTPRYLIKTRGQQVTLSCSPISGHRSVSWYQQTPGQGLQFLFEYFSETQRNKGNFPGRFSGRQFSNSRSEMNVSTLELGDSALYLCASSLPGSDEQYFGPGTRLTVT.

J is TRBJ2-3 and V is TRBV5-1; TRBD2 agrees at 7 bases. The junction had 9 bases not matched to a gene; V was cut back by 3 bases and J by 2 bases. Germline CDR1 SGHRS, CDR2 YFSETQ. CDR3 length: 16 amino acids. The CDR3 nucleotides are TGCGCCAGCAGCTGGCGTCCTACTAGCGACACAGATACGCAGTATTTT. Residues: CASSWRPTSDTDTQYF. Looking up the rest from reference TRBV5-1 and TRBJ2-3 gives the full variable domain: KAGVTQTPRYLIKTRGQQVTLSCSPISGHRSVSWYQQTPGQGLQFLFEYFSETQRNKGNFPGRFSGRQFSNSRSEMNVSTLELGDSALYLCASSWRPTSDTDTQYFGPGTRLTVL.

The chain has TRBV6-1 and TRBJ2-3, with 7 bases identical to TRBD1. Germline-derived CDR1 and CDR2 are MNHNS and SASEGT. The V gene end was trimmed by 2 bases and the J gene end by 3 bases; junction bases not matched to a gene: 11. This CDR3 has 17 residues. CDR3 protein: CASSESLGRGPTDTQYF. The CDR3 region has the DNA TGTGCCAGCAGTGAATCGTTAGGAAGGGGGCCGACAGATACGCAGTATTTT.